What follows is one TCR beta chain and its context. Its specificity is unknown. This CDR3 has 16 amino acids. V was pared by 1 base and J by 0 bases, with 11 bases between. Germline CDR1 reads SGHVS; CDR2 reads FNYEAQ. This sample is drawn from a study of PD-1 blockade in classical Hodgkin lymphoma. All patients relapsed after autologous stem cell transplantation, and brentuximab vedotin exposure varied. The data were produced by immunoSEQ multiplex PCR, yet TCRdb's version contains in-frame clones alone and is incomplete. This sample carries 49,000 or so clones, around 80% of them seen once, and the ten largest clones take roughly 22%. General study points: Before treatment, TCR diversity in newly diagnosed patients was reportedly lower than in healthy donors.

The chain joins TRBV7-6 to TRBJ2-3; D gene unclear. This sequence was found in a human donor with classical Hodgkin lymphoma. The specimen was peripheral blood mononuclear cells (PBMCs), collected before the second cycle of nivolumab. CDR3 DNA sequence: TGTGCCAGCAGCTTAGACTGGACGGATAGCACAGATACGCAGTATTTT. Translation gives CASSLDWTDSTDTQYF.